This is a list of T cell receptor beta chains from one sample in a study of cytomegalovirus exposure and HLA in healthy donors. Profiled with immunoSEQ multiplex PCR; TCRdb holds only in-frame clones, not every one. This table has approximately 160,000 clones, approximately 78% appearing once. The sequenced sample was PBMCs. These receptors were obtained from a woman aged 18 to 35 in good health and CMV-seronegative. Each CDR3 is given without its conserved first and last residue. The D gene is left open where the match is weak.

TRBJ2-7,.,TRBV7-6,ASSSNEYSYSYEQY
TRBJ1-5,.,TRBV5-8,ASSRRQDRNQPQH
TRBJ1-5,TRBD1,TRBV7-8,ASSVRPGTGFDNQPQH
TRBJ2-1,.,TRBV7-9,ASSFPLDGNEQF
TRBJ2-5,.,TRBV15,ATRATTRVPKTQY
TRBJ1-6,.,TRBV2,ASSDSGIRLSSPLH
TRBJ2-3,TRBD1,TRBV7-8,ASSFAGTGADTQY
TRBJ1-4,TRBD1,TRBV28,ASRPGTANEKLF
TRBJ2-3,.,TRBV6-4,ASSPRPMSTDTQY
TRBJ2-7,TRBD1,TRBV10-3,AISDISTRDSGYEQY
TRBJ1-4,TRBD1,TRBV6-6,ASSYRRQGTNEKLF
TRBJ2-1,TRBD1,TRBV25-1,ASSAPGQGRSGEQF
TRBJ2-2,.,TRBV5-1,ASSPRGAGELF
TRBJ1-1,.,TRBV4-1,ASSQGATNTEAF
TRBJ2-7,TRBD1,TRBV18,ASTNGQGTEQY
TRBJ2-1,TRBD2,TRBV5-6,ASRTSGLSYNEQF
TRBJ1-2,TRBD1,TRBV7-8,ASSLGRGHYYGYT
TRBJ2-2,.,TRBV5-1,ASSLYRANTGELF
TRBJ1-1,.,TRBV11-2,ASSLGKGGSTEAF
TRBJ2-5,TRBD2,TRBV5-1,ASSLAPSGGETQY
TRBJ1-2,.,TRBV6-5,ASSLGGVGGYT
TRBJ2-1,.,TRBV5-6,ASSSGAYNEQF
TRBJ2-6,TRBD1,TRBV27,ASTYLTGGGNGANVLT
TRBJ2-7,.,TRBV5-1,ASSLEGGISYEQY
TRBJ2-3,TRBD2,TRBV5-1,ASSLEGQRGRTDTQY
TRBJ2-5,TRBD1,TRBV9,ASSPGQGRETQY
.,.,TRBV19,ASSGGGPYEQY
TRBJ2-1,TRBD2,TRBV7-8,ASSPRRENEQF
TRBJ2-2,.,TRBV7-3,ASSFAGAGTGELF
TRBJ2-5,TRBD1,TRBV9,ASSGMTGGQETQY
TRBJ1-2,TRBD1,TRBV12-5,ASGDRALYGYT
TRBJ2-1,.,TRBV7-9,AASPQAYNEQF
TRBJ2-1,TRBD2,TRBV9,ASSVAGGGRNEQF